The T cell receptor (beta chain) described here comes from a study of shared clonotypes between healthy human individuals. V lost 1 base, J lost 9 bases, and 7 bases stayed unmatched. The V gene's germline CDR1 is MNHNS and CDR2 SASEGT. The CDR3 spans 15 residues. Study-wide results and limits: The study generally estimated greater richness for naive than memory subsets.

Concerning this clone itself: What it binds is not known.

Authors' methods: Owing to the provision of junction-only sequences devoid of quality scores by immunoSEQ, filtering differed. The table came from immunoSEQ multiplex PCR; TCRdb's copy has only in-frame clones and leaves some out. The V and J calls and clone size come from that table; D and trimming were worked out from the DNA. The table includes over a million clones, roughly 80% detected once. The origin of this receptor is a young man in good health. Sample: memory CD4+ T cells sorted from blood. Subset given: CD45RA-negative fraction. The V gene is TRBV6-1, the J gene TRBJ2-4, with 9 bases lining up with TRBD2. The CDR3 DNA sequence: TGTGCCAGCAGTGAAGTAGGCGGGGGGGTCGGCATTCAGTACTTC. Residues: CASSEVGGGVGIQYF.